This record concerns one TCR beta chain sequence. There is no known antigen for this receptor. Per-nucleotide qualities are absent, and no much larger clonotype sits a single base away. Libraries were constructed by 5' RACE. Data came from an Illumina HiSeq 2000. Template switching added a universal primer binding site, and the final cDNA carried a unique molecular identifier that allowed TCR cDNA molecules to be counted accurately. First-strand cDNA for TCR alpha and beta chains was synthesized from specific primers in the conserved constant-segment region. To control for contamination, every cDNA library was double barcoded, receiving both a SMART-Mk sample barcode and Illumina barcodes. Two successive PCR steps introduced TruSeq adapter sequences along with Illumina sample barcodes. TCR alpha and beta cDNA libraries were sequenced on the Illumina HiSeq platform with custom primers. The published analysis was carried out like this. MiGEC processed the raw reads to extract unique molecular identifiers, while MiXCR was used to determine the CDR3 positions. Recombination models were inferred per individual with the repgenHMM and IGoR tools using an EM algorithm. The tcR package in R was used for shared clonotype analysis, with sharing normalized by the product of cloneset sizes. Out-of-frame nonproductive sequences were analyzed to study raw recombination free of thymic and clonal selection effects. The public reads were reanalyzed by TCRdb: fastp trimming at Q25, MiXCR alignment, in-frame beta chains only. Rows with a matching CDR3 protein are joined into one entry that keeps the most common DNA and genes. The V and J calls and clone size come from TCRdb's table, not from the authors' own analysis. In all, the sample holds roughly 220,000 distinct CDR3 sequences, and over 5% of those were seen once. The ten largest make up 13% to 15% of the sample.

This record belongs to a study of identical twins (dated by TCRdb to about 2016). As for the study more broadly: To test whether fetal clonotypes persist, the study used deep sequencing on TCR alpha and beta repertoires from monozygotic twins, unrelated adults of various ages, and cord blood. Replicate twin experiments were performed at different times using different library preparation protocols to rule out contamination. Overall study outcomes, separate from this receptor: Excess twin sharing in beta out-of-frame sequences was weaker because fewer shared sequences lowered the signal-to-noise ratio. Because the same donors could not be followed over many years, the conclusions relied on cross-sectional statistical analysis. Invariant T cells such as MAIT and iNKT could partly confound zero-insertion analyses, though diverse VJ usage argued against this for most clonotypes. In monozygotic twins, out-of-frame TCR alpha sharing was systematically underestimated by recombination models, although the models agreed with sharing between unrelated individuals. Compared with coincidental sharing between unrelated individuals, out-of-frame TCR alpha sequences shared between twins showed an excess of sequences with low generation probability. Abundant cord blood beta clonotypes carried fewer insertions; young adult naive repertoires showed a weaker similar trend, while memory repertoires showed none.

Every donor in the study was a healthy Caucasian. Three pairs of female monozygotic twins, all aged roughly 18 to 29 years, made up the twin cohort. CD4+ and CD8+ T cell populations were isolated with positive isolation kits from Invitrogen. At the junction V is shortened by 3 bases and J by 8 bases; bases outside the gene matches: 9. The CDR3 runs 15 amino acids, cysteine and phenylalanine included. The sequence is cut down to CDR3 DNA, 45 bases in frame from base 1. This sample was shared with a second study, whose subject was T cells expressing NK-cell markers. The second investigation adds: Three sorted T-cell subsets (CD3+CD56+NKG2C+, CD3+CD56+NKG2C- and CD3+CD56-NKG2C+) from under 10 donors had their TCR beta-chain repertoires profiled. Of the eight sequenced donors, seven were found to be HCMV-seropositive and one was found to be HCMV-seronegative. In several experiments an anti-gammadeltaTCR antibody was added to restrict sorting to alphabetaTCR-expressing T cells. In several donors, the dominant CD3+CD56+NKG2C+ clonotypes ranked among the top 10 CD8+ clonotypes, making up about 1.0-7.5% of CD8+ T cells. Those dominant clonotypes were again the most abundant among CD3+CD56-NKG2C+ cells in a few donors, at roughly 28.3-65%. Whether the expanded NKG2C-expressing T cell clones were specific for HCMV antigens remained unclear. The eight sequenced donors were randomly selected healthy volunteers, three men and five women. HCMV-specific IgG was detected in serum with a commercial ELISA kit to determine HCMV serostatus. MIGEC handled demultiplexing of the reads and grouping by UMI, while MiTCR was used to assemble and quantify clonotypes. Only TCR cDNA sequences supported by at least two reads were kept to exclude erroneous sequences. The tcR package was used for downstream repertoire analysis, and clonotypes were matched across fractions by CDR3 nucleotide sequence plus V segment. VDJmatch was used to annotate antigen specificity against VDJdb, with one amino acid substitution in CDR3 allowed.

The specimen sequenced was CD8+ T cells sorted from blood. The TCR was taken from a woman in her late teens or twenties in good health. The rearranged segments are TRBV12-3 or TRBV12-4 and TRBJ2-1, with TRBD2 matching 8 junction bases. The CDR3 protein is CASSFSASGRHEQFF. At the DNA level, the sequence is TGTGCCAGCAGTTTTTCGGCTAGCGGGCGGCATGAGCAGTTCTTC.